Listed here are 9 T cell receptor beta chains from one sample, sequenced in a study of blood T cell repertoires in COVID-19. TCRdb's copy holds only in-frame clones and misses some; the assay was immunoSEQ multiplex PCR. The sample comprises 200,000 to 250,000 clones, around 78% of which are singletons, and under 3% rests with the top ten. Sequences were obtained from peripheral blood. The receptors shown here come from a woman between 70 and 85 years old with active or convalescent COVID-19.

A few counts support this clone. The CDR3 protein is CASSEVGLSYEQYF. For the CDR3, the DNA is TGTGCCAGCAGTGAAGTGGGACTTTCCTACGAGCAGTACTTC. The chain couples TRBV2 to TRBJ2-7; D perhaps matches TRBD2 (6 bases). CDR1 is SNHLY, CDR2 FYNNEI, per germline. Between the trimmed V and J ends, which lost 1 base and 1 base, there was a span of 8 bases. The CDR3 totals 14 residues. Based on the CDR3 plus reference TRBV2 and TRBJ2-7, the full variable domain is EPEVTQTPSHQVTQMGQEVILRCVPISNHLYFYWYRQILGQKVEFLVSFYNNEISEKSEIFDDQFSVERPDGSNFTLKIRSTKLEDSAMYFCASSEVGLSYEQYFGPGTRLTVT.

The chain carries TRBV7-5 and TRBJ1-2. TRBV7-5 is termed a pseudogene. This CDR3 is 16 amino acids long. The CDR3 sequence: CARSPSVSGIVYGYTF. In DNA form, the CDR3 reads TGTGCCAGAAGCCCCTCCGTTTCCGGGATTGTCTATGGCTACACCTTC.

This chain's CDR3 is CASSSFMESAEAFF. The CDR3 DNA follows: TGTGCCAGCAGTTCCTTCATGGAGTCAGCTGAAGCTTTCTTT. This chain joins TRBV6-5 and TRBJ1-1; D unclear. CDR1 is MNHEY, CDR2 SVGAGI, per germline. Deletions cut 4 bases from V and 6 bases from J, with 15 bases between. This CDR3 is 14 amino acids long.

The chain has TRBV18 and TRBJ1-1; D not resolved. The CDR3 extends over 15 amino acids. CDR1 is KGHSH, CDR2 LQKENI, per germline. Trimming stripped 2 bases from V and 3 bases from J, with 13 bases between. In nucleotides, the CDR3 is TGTGCCAGCTCACCAGTCCCAGGCGGGGACACTGAAGCTTTCTTT. It is translated as CASSPVPGGDTEAFF.

The chain employs TRBV20-1 and TRBJ1-1; D is unresolved. Trimming stripped 6 bases from V and 8 bases from J, with 13 bases between. CDR1 DFQATT and CDR2 SNEGSKA come from the germline V gene (reference sequence). The CDR3 is 11 residues long. The CDR3 sequence is CSARTQWEAFF. CDR3 nucleotides: TGCAGTGCCAGAACCCAGTGGGAAGCTTTCTTT.

The chain uses TRBV27 and TRBJ1-5, with TRBD1 identical over 8 bases. CDR1 and CDR2 from the germline V gene are MNHEY and SMNVEV (reference sequence). V lost 6 bases, J lost 4 bases, and 2 bases stayed unmatched. There are 13 residues in the CDR3. This CDR3 reads CASSRGRNQPQHF. CDR3 coding DNA: TGTGCCAGCAGCAGGGGGCGTAATCAGCCCCAGCATTTT.

This clone was observed many times. The chain links TRBV7-9 to TRBJ1-1; no clear D gene. This CDR3 comprises 14 residues. CDR1 and CDR2 (germline): SEHNR, FQNEAQ (reference sequence). V lost 5 bases, J lost 1 base, and 11 bases lay in between. The CDR3 protein is CASSNWRGNTEAFF. In DNA, the CDR3 is TGTGCCAGCAGCAACTGGAGAGGGAACACTGAAGCTTTCTTT.

This chain connects TRBV18 to TRBJ1-2; D ambiguous. V shed 2 bases and J shed 6 bases, with 16 bases lying between them. Looked up from germline, CDR1 is KGHSH and CDR2 is LQKENI. The CDR3 is 15 amino acids. The CDR3 bases are TGTGCCAGCTCACCAGCCTCGAGCCTCACGGATGGCTACACCTTC. Encoded protein: CASSPASSLTDGYTF. Supplemented by reference TRBV18 and TRBJ1-2, the full variable domain reads NAGVMQNPRHLVRRRGQEARLRCSPMKGHSHVYWYRQLPEEGLKFMVYLQKENIIDESGMPKERFSAEFPKEGPSILRIQQVVRGDSAAYFCASSPASSLTDGYTFGSGTRLTVV.

J is TRBJ1-3 and V is TRBV4-2, with D maybe TRBD1 (6 bases). The CDR3 sequence is 15 residues long. The germline V gene has CDR1 LGHNA and CDR2 YNFKEQ. V gave up 0 bases and J gave up 2 bases, with 8 bases separating them. CDR3 sequence reads: CASSQDRTAGNTIYF. CDR3 coding DNA: TGTGCCAGCAGCCAAGATCGGACAGCTGGAAACACCATATATTTT.